These 31 T cell receptor beta chains share one sample of origin, sequenced in a study of monozygotic twins with inflammatory bowel disease. For each CDR3 protein, TCRdb gives one entry from its re-call of the 5' RACE reads, without DNA. Found here are roughly 100,000 distinct CDR3 sequences; the top ten clones hold around 1.9%. Sequencing input: blood. These receptors were obtained from a human donor with ulcerative colitis or Crohn's disease, or a healthy co-twin of an affected twin (not recorded which).

This chain uses TRBV9 with TRBJ2-2; TCRdb designates TRBD2, a call that cannot be tested without DNA. Germline CDR1 SGDLS, CDR2 YYNGEE. The CDR3 runs to 15 residues. CDR3 loop: CASSRDYANTGELFF.

The J gene is TRBJ2-2, the V gene TRBV6-1; there is no DNA to check the TCRdb D call of TRBD1. From germline, CDR1 is MNHNS and CDR2 SASEGT. This CDR3 is built from 16 residues. The CDR3 sequence: CASSRDRPFTTGELFF.

The chain links TRBV30 to TRBJ1-2; TCRdb's assignment of TRBD1 cannot be checked, as there is no DNA. Germline values: CDR1 GTSNPN, CDR2 SVGIG (reference sequence). This CDR3 spans 15 amino acids. The CDR3 region is CAWSWGQSNWYGYTF.

This chain joins TRBV5-1 and TRBJ2-5. The CDR3 consists of 13 residues. The V gene's germline CDR1 is SGHRS and CDR2 YFSETQ. CDR3 in amino acids: CASSPDGAGTQYF.

The CDR3: CASSRAGGGQLEQFF. The chain uses TRBV19 and TRBJ2-1; TCRdb's D call, TRBD2, is unchecked because there is no DNA. This CDR3 is 15 amino acids long. Germline CDR1 LNHDA, CDR2 SQIVND (reference sequence).

The J gene is TRBJ2-3, the V gene TRBV24-1. From germline, CDR1 is KGHDR and CDR2 SFDVKD. The CDR3 has 15 residues. The chain's CDR3 is CATSDLDQGTDTQYF.

The chain is built from TRBV15 and TRBJ2-3; TCRdb lists TRBD2, though no DNA is available to test this call. Per the germline V gene, CDR1 is LNHNV and CDR2 is YYDKDF (reference sequence). CDR3 length: 15 amino acids. The chain's CDR3 is CATSRDWLAGDTQYF.

The gene calls are TRBV11-1 and TRBJ1-4; TCRdb's assignment of TRBD1 cannot be checked, as there is no DNA. Looked up from germline, CDR1 is SGHAT and CDR2 is FQDESV (reference sequence). CDR3 length: 15 amino acids. This chain's CDR3 is CASRWDGATNEKLFF.

The V and J genes are TRBV10-1 and TRBJ2-7. The CDR3 runs to 15 residues. The germline CDR1 and CDR2 sequences are WNHNN and SYGVQD (reference sequence). Here the CDR3 reads CASSESASGYYEQYF.

The genes are TRBV28 and TRBJ2-1. This CDR3 region has 12 residues. Germline V CDR1 and CDR2: MDHEN, SYDVKM. CDR3 in amino acids: CASSLVYNEQFF.

The chain uses TRBV20-1 and TRBJ1-3. Looked up from germline, CDR1 is DFQATT and CDR2 is SNEGSKA (reference sequence). This CDR3 contains 14 residues. CDR3 amino acids: CSARQASSGNTIYF.

The rearrangement joins TRBV20-1 to TRBJ2-4; checking the TCRdb D call of TRBD1 is not possible without DNA. The CDR3 has 12 residues. Per germline, CDR1 DFQATT and CDR2 SNEGSKA (reference sequence). The CDR3 sequence: CSARSGGDVGYF.

The chain is built from TRBV20-1 and TRBJ1-5; TCRdb designates TRBD1, a call that cannot be tested without DNA. The V gene's germline CDR1 is DFQATT and CDR2 SNEGSKA (reference sequence). The CDR3 is made up of 12 amino acids. The CDR3 sequence: CSARSTGQPQHF.

The genes are TRBV12-3 or TRBV12-4 and TRBJ2-5; lacking DNA, the TRBD2 call made by TCRdb goes unchecked. The CDR3 runs 16 residues. This chain's CDR3 is CASNRVTSGSFGTQYF.

The chain links TRBV5-1 to TRBJ2-2; TCRdb returns TRBD1, unconfirmable since there is no DNA. Germline CDR1 reads SGHRS; CDR2 reads YFSETQ. CDR3 length: 14 residues. The CDR3 protein is CASSLGDRTGELFF.

The chain joins TRBV16 to TRBJ1-2. The CDR3 is 14 amino acids. Germline V lookup: CDR1 KGHSY, CDR2 FQNENV. The CDR3 sequence: CPSSQSEGILGYTF. The full variable domain, its missing parts supplied by reference TRBV16 and TRBJ1-2, is GEEVAQTPKHLVRGEGQKAKLYCAPIKGHSYVFWYQQVLKNEFKFLISFQNENVFDETGMPKERFSAKCLPNSPCSLEIQATKLEDSAVYFCPSSQSEGILGYTFGSGTRLTVV.

The chain has TRBV7-8 and TRBJ2-5; TCRdb's D call of TRBD2 is untestable without DNA. The CDR3 loop spans 16 amino acids. Germline V gene sequence: CDR1 SGHVS, CDR2 FQNEAQ. The CDR3 loop reads CASSLRTSGSSETQYF.

This rearrangement joins TRBV5-1 to TRBJ2-3; there is no DNA to check the TCRdb D call of TRBD1. CDR3 length equals 15 residues. Germline CDR1 and CDR2: SGHRS and YFSETQ. This CDR3 reads CASSVRDRGTDTQYF. Full variable domain (missing parts from reference TRBV5-1 and TRBJ2-3): KAGVTQTPRYLIKTRGQQVTLSCSPISGHRSVSWYQQTPGQGLQFLFEYFSETQRNKGNFPGRFSGRQFSNSRSEMNVSTLELGDSALYLCASSVRDRGTDTQYFGPGTRLTVL.

The rearrangement joins TRBV5-6 to TRBJ2-7; lacking DNA, the TRBD1 call made by TCRdb goes unchecked. CDR1 SGHDT and CDR2 YYEEEE come from the germline V gene. The length of the CDR3 is 14 residues. The CDR3 spells CASSLGQGSYEQYF.

The chain's CDR3 is CATGRGQATGELIF. V is TRBV11-2 and J is TRBJ2-2; the TRBD2 assignment by TCRdb is unverifiable without DNA. The CDR3 loop spans 14 amino acids. CDR1 is SGHAT and CDR2 is FQNNGV in the germline V gene.

CDR3 residues: CASSLLAGAEKLFF. This chain links TRBV5-4 with TRBJ1-4. Germline V gene sequence: CDR1 SGHNT, CDR2 YYREEE (reference sequence). The length of the CDR3 is 14 residues.

The V call is TRBV4-2, the J call TRBJ1-4; TCRdb selects TRBD1, and the lack of DNA leaves this call unchecked. Per germline, CDR1 LGHNA and CDR2 YNFKEQ. The CDR3 extends over 13 amino acids. The CDR3: CASSQVAREKLFF.

V usage is TRBV12-3 or TRBV12-4 and J usage is TRBJ2-5; TCRdb reports TRBD1, a call that lacks DNA to check it against. This CDR3 contains 14 residues. CDR3 in amino acids: CASREDRGRETQYF.

The genes are TRBV9 and TRBJ2-1. The CDR3 consists of 17 residues. Per the germline V gene, CDR1 is SGDLS and CDR2 is YYNGEE. CDR3 amino acids: CASSATRSHSAYNEQFF.

The chain links TRBV5-4 to TRBJ2-1; TCRdb outputs TRBD1, but without DNA this stays unchecked. Germline CDR1 is SGHNT and CDR2 is YYREEE (reference sequence). CDR3 size: 15 residues. The CDR3 sequence is CASQPDRGRLYEQFF.

The CDR3 loop is CASSKTPEGNTEAFF. The chain has TRBV27 and TRBJ1-1. The CDR3 runs to 15 residues. Per germline, CDR1 MNHEY and CDR2 SMNVEV (reference sequence).

V gene TRBV20-1 combines with J gene TRBJ1-6; TCRdb outputs TRBD1, but without DNA this stays unchecked. Germline values: CDR1 DFQATT, CDR2 SNEGSKA (reference sequence). The CDR3 runs to 13 residues. This CDR3 reads CSAPSMGYSPLHF.

This chain connects TRBV12-3 or TRBV12-4 to TRBJ1-3. This CDR3 has 13 residues. CDR3: CASKVSAGNTIYF.

The gene calls are TRBV4-2 and TRBJ2-7; TCRdb proposes TRBD2, but this gene call is untestable without DNA. The length of the CDR3 is 18 residues. Germline values: CDR1 LGHNA, CDR2 YNFKEQ. CDR3 region: CASSQEASGSGRRYEQYF.

The chain uses TRBV27 and TRBJ2-2; no DNA is available, so the TRBD1 call from TCRdb remains unchecked. The length of the CDR3 is 15 residues. Germline assignment: CDR1 MNHEY and CDR2 SMNVEV (reference sequence). The CDR3 loop is CASSLGQPNTGELFF.

V gene TRBV12-3 or TRBV12-4 combines with J gene TRBJ1-5. There are 14 residues in the CDR3. CDR3 in amino acids: CASTEVLSNQPQHF.